The 19 T cell receptor beta chains below were found in one sample sequenced in a study of blood T cells in healthy people across ages (dated by TCRdb to 2013 to 2016). The receptor library was made with 5' RACE. The sequencing machine was an Illumina HiSeq 2500. The second PCR ran for roughly 6 to 11 cycles and used a J-beta primer mix along with a sample-barcoded 5' primer. In TCRdb, the public reads were trimmed at Q25 with fastp and aligned with MiXCR, with productive beta chains retained. All rows with the same CDR3 protein become a single entry with the most common DNA and genes. The sample profile shows about 680,000 distinct CDR3 sequences; around half of them were found once. The ten most abundant clones make up under 35% of the sample. Source material: blood. These receptors originate from a woman in her sixties in good health.

The gene calls are TRBV12-3 or TRBV12-4 and TRBJ2-7, with a possible D match to TRBD2 (6 bases). The J call is in doubt because the DNA end fits TRBJ2-5 better. The CDR3 has 15 amino acids. CDR3 sequence (DNA): TGTGCCAGCACCCTGGAACCGGGACTTTCAGAGACCCAGTACTTC. The encoded protein is CASTLEPGLSETQYF.

The chain is built from TRBV20-1 and TRBJ2-3; 9 bases match TRBD2. Germline CDR1 DFQATT, CDR2 SNEGSKA (reference sequence). With V trimmed by 1 base and J by 2 bases, 4 bases remained unmatched. The CDR3 has 15 residues. The CDR3 bases are TGCAGTGCTAGAGTTCTAGCGGGACCCACAGATACGCAGTATTTT. Residues: CSARVLAGPTDTQYF.

The rearrangement uses TRBV27 and TRBJ1-1; a weak D match, TRBD1 (5 bases). V was trimmed by 7 bases and J by 3 bases, leaving 27 bases between them. The length of the CDR3 is 18 residues. CDR1 is MNHEY, CDR2 SMNVEV, per germline (reference sequence). The CDR3 sequence is CASTERAGRMTWDTEAFF. CDR3 in DNA: TGTGCCAGCACCGAAAGGGCAGGGCGAATGACTTGGGACACTGAAGCTTTCTTT.

The chain links TRBV7-9 to TRBJ2-1; weak D call: TRBD1 (5 bases). This CDR3 is 14 amino acids long. Germline-derived CDR1 and CDR2 are SEHNR and FQNEAQ (reference sequence). V was trimmed by 5 bases and J by 0 bases, leaving 8 bases between them. The CDR3 region has the DNA TGTGCCAGCAGCCCGACAGCCTCCTACAATGAGCAGTTCTTC. Its protein product is CASSPTASYNEQFF.

The chain employs TRBV5-1 and TRBJ2-1; 8 bases agree with TRBD1. There are 15 residues in the CDR3. With V trimmed by 1 base and J by 3 bases, 3 bases remained unmatched. Looked up from germline, CDR1 is SGHRS and CDR2 is YFSETQ. The chain's CDR3 is CASSLRQGYYNEQFF. The CDR3 DNA reads TGCGCCAGCAGCTTGCGACAGGGGTACTACAATGAGCAGTTCTTC.

The V and J genes are TRBV29-1 and TRBJ2-2; a weak D match, TRBD1 (5 bases). V lost 4 bases and J 5 bases, leaving 11 bases between the germline ends. Germline V gives CDR1 SQVTM, CDR2 ANQGSEA. CDR3 length: 13 residues. CDR3 bases: TGCAGCGTTGGGGCAAAGGGGACCGGGGAGCTGTTTTTT. As protein: CSVGAKGTGELFF.

This chain joins TRBV20-1 and TRBJ2-7, with D possibly matching TRBD1 (5 bases). This CDR3 region has 13 residues. V lost 3 bases and J 3 bases, leaving 12 bases between the germline ends. Germline V lookup: CDR1 DFQATT, CDR2 SNEGSKA (reference sequence). The CDR3 sequence is CSASTGIDYEQYF. The CDR3 nucleotides read TGCAGTGCTAGTACAGGTATAGACTACGAGCAGTACTTC.

The V and J genes are TRBV18 and TRBJ1-1; D unresolved. This CDR3 contains 16 residues. Trimming shortened V by 3 bases and J by 4 bases, and 18 bases separated the two germline ends. CDR1 is KGHSH, CDR2 LQKENI, per germline. For the CDR3, the DNA is TGTGCCAGCTCACCTAACGGGTCCGTTCGGCGCACTGAAGCTTTCTTT. Protein sequence: CASSPNGSVRRTEAFF. Complete variable domain (other parts from reference TRBV18 and TRBJ1-1): NAGVMQNPRHLVRRRGQEARLRCSPMKGHSHVYWYRQLPEEGLKFMVYLQKENIIDESGMPKERFSAEFPKEGPSILRIQQVVRGDSAAYFCASSPNGSVRRTEAFFGQGTRLTVV.

The chain recombines TRBV27 with TRBJ2-7; 7 bases map to TRBD2. This CDR3 is built from 15 residues. Germline CDR1 reads MNHEY; CDR2 reads SMNVEV (reference sequence). With 8 bases clipped from V and 4 bases from J, the junction kept 14 bases outside the gene matches. This CDR3 reads CASSSMAGVAYEQYF. Written as DNA, the CDR3 is TGTGCCAGCTCCTCGATGGCGGGAGTAGCTTACGAGCAGTACTTC.

In its sample, this clonotype was seen a few times. The rearrangement uses TRBV20-1 and TRBJ2-7, with D possibly TRBD2 on 5 matching bases. From germline, CDR1 is DFQATT and CDR2 SNEGSKA (reference sequence). V dropped 1 base and J dropped 2 bases, with 12 bases sitting between them. This CDR3 contains 14 residues. CDR3 in amino acids: CSARGTYPPYEQYF. In nucleotides, the CDR3 is TGCAGTGCTAGAGGGACTTATCCCCCCTACGAGCAGTACTTC.

This clonotype was observed a single time. This chain connects TRBV28 to TRBJ1-6, with D possibly matching TRBD1 (5 bases). V lost 6 bases and J 0 bases, leaving 12 bases between the germline ends. Germline V gene data show CDR1 as MDHEN and CDR2 as SYDVKM. The CDR3 spans 16 residues. CDR3 loop: CASSPGRSSYNSPLHF. CDR3 DNA: TGTGCCAGCAGCCCAGGGAGGAGCTCCTATAATTCACCCCTCCACTTT. Together with reference TRBV28 and TRBJ1-6, the CDR3 gives the full variable domain: DVKVTQSSRYLVKRTGEKVFLECVQDMDHENMFWYRQDPGLGLRLIYFSYDVKMKEKGDIPEGYSVSREKKERFSLILESASTNQTSMYLCASSPGRSSYNSPLHFGNGTRLTVT.

The chain is built from TRBV20-1 and TRBJ2-1, with unresolved D. The J call is in doubt because the DNA end fits TRBJ2-7 better. The CDR3 totals 14 residues. Germline V CDR1 and CDR2: DFQATT, SNEGSKA (reference sequence). This CDR3 reads CSAMKTVPYNEQYF. In DNA form, the CDR3 reads TGCAGTGCTATGAAGACGGTCCCCTACAATGAGCAGTACTTC.

The chain uses TRBV10-3 and TRBJ1-1, with 9 bases aligning to TRBD1. V lost 5 bases, J lost 3 bases, and 1 base stayed unmatched. The length of the CDR3 is 13 residues. In germline, CDR1 is ENHRY, CDR2 SYGVKD. Written as DNA, the CDR3 is TGTGCCATCAGTCGACAGGGGGACACTGAAGCTTTCTTT. This translates into CAISRQGDTEAFF.

This sequence joins TRBV29-1 and TRBJ2-5; 7 positions agree with TRBD1. The CDR3 consists of 13 residues. Per the germline V gene, CDR1 is SQVTM and CDR2 is ANQGSEA. V trimming: 7 bases; J trimming: 4 bases; junction bases outside the gene matches: 9. The CDR3 sequence: CSGTGQPLETQYF. CDR3 nucleotide sequence: TGCAGCGGGACGGGACAGCCACTAGAGACCCAGTACTTC.

The V and J genes are TRBV6-2 or TRBV6-3 and TRBJ2-7; 12 bases match TRBD2. Germline V CDR1 and CDR2: MNHEY, SVGEGT. After removal of 6 bases from V and 7 bases from J, the junction contained 10 bases not matched to a gene. CDR3 length: 15 amino acids. CDR3 bases: TGTGCCAGCAGCAGGACTAGCGGGGCTTACAATGAGCAGTACTTC. As protein: CASSRTSGAYNEQYF.

A few counts support this clonotype. The chain uses TRBV5-1 and TRBJ2-7; no clear D. CDR3 length: 14 residues. The germline V and J ends were trimmed by 4 bases and 0 bases, with 11 bases remaining between them. Germline V gene data show CDR1 as SGHRS and CDR2 as YFSETQ. The DNA for the CDR3 is TGCGCCAGCAGCGAAAACAGCTACTCCTACGAGCAGTACTTC. Amino acids: CASSENSYSYEQYF.

CDR3 sequence (DNA): TGTGCCAGCAGTTACTCGATACGCCGGGTTAACTCCTACAACGAGCAGTACTTC. Translating gives CASSYSIRRVNSYNEQYF. V and J are TRBV6-2 or TRBV6-3 and TRBJ2-5, with D unclear. With the DNA end fitting TRBJ2-7 better, the J assignment may be wrong. This CDR3 is 18 amino acids long. CDR1 and CDR2 from the germline V gene are MNHEY and SVGEGT.

This clonotype was detected only a few times. The chain joins TRBV6-6 to TRBJ2-5; TRBD2 is a possible D gene (5 bases). CDR1 and CDR2 from the germline V gene are MNHNY and SVGAGI (reference sequence). Between the trimmed V and J ends, which lost 6 bases and 11 bases, there was a span of 16 bases. This CDR3 contains 12 residues. CDR3 loop: CASSTQLGEQYF. CDR3 in DNA: TGTGCCAGCAGCACACAGCTCGGGGAGCAGTACTTC.

This chain joins TRBV2 and TRBJ2-1; D is undetermined. The CDR3 spans 11 residues. CDR1 is SNHLY and CDR2 is FYNNEI in the germline V gene. Trimming removed 2 bases at V and 9 bases at J, with 5 bases between. CDR3 amino acids: CASSESFEQFF. CDR3 bases: TGTGCCAGCAGTGAATCTTTTGAGCAGTTCTTC.